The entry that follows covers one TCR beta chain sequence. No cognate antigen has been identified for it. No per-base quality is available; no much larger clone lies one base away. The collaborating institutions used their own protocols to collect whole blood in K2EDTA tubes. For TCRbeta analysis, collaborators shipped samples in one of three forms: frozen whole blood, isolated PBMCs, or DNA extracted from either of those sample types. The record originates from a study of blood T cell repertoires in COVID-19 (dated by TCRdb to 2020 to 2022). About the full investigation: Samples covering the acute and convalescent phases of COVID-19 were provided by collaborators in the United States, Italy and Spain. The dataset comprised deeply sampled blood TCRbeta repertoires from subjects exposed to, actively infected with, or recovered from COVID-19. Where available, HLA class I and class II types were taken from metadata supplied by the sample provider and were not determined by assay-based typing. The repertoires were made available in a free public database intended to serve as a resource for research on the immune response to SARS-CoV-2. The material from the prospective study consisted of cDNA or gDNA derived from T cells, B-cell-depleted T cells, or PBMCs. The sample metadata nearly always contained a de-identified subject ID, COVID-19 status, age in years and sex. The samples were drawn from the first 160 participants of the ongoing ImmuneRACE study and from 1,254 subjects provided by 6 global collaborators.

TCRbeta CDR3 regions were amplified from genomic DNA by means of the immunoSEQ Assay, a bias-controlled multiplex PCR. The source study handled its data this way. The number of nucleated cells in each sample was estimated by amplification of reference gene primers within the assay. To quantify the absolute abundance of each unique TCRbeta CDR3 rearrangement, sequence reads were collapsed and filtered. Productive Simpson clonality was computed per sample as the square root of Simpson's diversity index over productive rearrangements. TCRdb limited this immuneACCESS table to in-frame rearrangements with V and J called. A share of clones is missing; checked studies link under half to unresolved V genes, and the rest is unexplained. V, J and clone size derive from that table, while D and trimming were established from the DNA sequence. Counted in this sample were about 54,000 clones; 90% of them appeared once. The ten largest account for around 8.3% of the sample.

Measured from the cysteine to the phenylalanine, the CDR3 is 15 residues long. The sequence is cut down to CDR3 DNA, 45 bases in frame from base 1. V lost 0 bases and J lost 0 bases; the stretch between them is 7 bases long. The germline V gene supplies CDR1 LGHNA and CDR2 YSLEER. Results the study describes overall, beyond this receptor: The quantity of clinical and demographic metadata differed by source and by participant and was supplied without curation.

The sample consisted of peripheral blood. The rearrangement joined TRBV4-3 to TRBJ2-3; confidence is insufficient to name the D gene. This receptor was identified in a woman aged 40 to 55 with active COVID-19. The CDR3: CASSQEAFSTDTQYF. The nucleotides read TGCGCCAGCAGCCAAGAGGCCTTTAGCACAGATACGCAGTATTTT.